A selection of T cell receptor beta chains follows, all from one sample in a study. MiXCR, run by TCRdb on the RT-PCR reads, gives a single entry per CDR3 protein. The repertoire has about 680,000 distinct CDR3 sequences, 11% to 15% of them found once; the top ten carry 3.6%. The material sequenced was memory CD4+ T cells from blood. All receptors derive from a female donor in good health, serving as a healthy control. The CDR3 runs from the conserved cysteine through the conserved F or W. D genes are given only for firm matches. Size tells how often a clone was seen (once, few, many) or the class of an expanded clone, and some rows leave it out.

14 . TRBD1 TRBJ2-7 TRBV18 TGTGCCAGCTCCCGCAACAGGGGTTGGTACGAGCAGTACTTC CASSRNRGWYEQYF
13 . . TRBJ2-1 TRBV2 TGTGCCAGCAGTGAAGAGTCATTTAATGAGCAGTTCTTC CASSEESFNEQFF
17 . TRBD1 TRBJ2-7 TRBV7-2 TGTGCCAGCAGCTTAGGGACAGGGGGCTATTTATCCTACGAGCAGTACTTC CASSLGTGGYLSYEQYF
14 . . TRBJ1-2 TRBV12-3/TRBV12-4 TGTGCCAGCAGTTTAAAAGGGGCGTCTCATGGCTACACCTTC CASSLKGASHGYTF
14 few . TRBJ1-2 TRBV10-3 TGTGCCATCAGTGAAGGGGGAGTTAGCTATGGCTACACCTTC CAISEGGVSYGYTF
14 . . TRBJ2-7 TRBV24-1 TGTGCCACCAGTGATAGTGGAGCGGCCTACGAGCAGTACTTC CATSDSGAAYEQYF
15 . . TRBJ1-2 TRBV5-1 TGCGCCAGCAGCTCGGGGGACGAATCTAACTATGGCTACACCTTC CASSSGDESNYGYTF
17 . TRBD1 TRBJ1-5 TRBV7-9 TGTGCCAGCAGCTTCGACAGGGGCGTTGGAAGCAATCAGCCCCAGCATTTT CASSFDRGVGSNQPQHF
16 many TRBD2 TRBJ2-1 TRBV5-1 TGCGCCAGCAGCTTGGGGGCGGGAGGTACCCCGGAGGAGCAGTTCTTC CASSLGAGGTPEEQFF
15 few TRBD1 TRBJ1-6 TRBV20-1 TGCAGTGCTAGAGTTCAGGGGGCTCGTAATTCACCCCTCCACTTT CSARVQGARNSPLHF
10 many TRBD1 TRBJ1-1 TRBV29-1 TGCAGCGTCAGGACAGGGGACGCTTTCTTT CSVRTGDAFF
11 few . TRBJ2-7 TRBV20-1 TGCAGTGCTGTCTCTATGGACGAGCAGTACTTC CSAVSMDEQYF
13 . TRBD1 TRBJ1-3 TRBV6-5 TGTGCCAGCAGATCGGGACAGGGGAGGCCCATATATTTT CASRSGQGRPIYF
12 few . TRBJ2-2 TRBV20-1 TGCAGTGCAACGGAGGGCGGCGGGGAGCTGTTTTTT CSATEGGGELFF
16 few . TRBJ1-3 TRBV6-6 TGTGCCAGCAGCGTATCAGGGAGTGTGGTGGGAAACACCATATATTTT CASSVSGSVVGNTIYF
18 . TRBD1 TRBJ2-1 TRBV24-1 TGTGCCACCAGTGCTTCCCGGGACAGGGTCCGGGCCTACAATGAGCAGTTCTTC CATSASRDRVRAYNEQFF
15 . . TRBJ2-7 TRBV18 TGTGCCAGCTCACCACCTTCAGTCGCCGGGAACGAGCAGTACTTC CASSPPSVAGNEQYF
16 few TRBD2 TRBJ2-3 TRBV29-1 TGCAGCGTCGGGCCACCCTCGGCGGGAGGGCCGGATACGCAGTATTTT CSVGPPSAGGPDTQYF
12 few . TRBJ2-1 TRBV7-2 TGTGCCAGCAGCCGCACATGGGATGAGCAGTTCTTC CASSRTWDEQFF
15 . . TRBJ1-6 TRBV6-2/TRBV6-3 TGTGCCAGCAGTTATAAGCGGCAGGGTGGATCACCCCTCCACTTT CASSYKRQGGSPLHF
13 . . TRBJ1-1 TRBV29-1 TGCAGCGTGTCGTTGGGCTCCTTCACTGAAGCTTTCTTT CSVSLGSFTEAFF
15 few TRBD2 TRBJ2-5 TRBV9 TGTGCCAGCAGCGAGCCAGCGGGAGTGGAGGAGACCCAGTACTTC CASSEPAGVEETQYF
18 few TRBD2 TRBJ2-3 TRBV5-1 TGCGCCAGCAGCTTGGCCAGCGGGAGCTCGGGAGGCACAGATACGCAGTATTTT CASSLASGSSGGTDTQYF
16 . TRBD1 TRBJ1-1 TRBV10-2 TGCGCCAGCAGTGGGGACAGGGGAATTCCGAACACTGAAGCTTTCTTT CASSGDRGIPNTEAFF
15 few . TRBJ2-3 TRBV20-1 TGCAGTGCTGGAGACTTTCGGGGGACGGGGGATACGCAGTATTTT CSAGDFRGTGDTQYF
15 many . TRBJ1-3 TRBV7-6 TGTGCCAGCAGCTTAGCAGGGCATTCTGGAAACACCATATATTTT CASSLAGHSGNTIYF
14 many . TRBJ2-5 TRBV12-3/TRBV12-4 TGTGCCAGCAAAGGGGACTCCTGGTCGGAGACCCAGTACTTC CASKGDSWSETQYF
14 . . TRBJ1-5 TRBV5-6 TGTGCCAGCAGCTACGGGACACGGGATCAGCCCCAGCATTTT CASSYGTRDQPQHF
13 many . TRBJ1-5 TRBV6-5 TGTGCCAGCAGTGACAGAATAGACCAGCCCCAGCATTTT CASSDRIDQPQHF
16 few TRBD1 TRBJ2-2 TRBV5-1 TGCGCCAGCAGCGGACAGGGGCGTAGTGACACCGGGGAGCTGTTTTTT CASSGQGRSDTGELFF
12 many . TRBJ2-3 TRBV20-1 TGCAGTGCTAGAGATCACGTGGATACGCAGTATTTT CSARDHVDTQYF
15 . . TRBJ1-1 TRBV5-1 TGCGCCAGCAGCTTGGGCTCCTCCATGAACACTGAAGCTTTCTTT CASSLGSSMNTEAFF
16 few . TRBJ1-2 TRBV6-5 TGTGCCAGCAGACGACGACAGGTCCTAGCTAACTATGGCTACACCTTC CASRRRQVLANYGYTF
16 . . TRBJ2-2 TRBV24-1 TGTGCCACCAGTGGAGGAAGTCAGGCGAACACCGGGGAGCTGTTTTTT CATSGGSQANTGELFF
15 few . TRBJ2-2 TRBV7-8 TGTGCCAGCAGCCCCCGAGGGGGTATGCCCGGGGAGCTGTTTTTT CASSPRGGMPGELFF
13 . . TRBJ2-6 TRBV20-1 TGCAGTGCCAAGAACTCTGGGGCCAACGTCCTGACTTTC CSAKNSGANVLTF
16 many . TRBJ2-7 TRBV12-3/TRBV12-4 TGTGCCAGCAGTCCCCCACGGGCAGGGGCCGCATACGAGCAGTACTTC CASSPPRAGAAYEQYF
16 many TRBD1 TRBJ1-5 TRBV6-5 TGTGCCAGCAGTCTACGACAGGGGTCATCCAATCAGCCCCAGCATTTT CASSLRQGSSNQPQHF
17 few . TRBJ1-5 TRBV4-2 TGTGCCAGCAGCCAAGACGGGATGACTGGAGGTAATCAGCCCCAGCATTTT CASSQDGMTGGNQPQHF
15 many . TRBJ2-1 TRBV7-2 TGTGCCAGCAGCCCCCAAGCCGGGTCAGAGAATGAGCAGTTCTTC CASSPQAGSENEQFF